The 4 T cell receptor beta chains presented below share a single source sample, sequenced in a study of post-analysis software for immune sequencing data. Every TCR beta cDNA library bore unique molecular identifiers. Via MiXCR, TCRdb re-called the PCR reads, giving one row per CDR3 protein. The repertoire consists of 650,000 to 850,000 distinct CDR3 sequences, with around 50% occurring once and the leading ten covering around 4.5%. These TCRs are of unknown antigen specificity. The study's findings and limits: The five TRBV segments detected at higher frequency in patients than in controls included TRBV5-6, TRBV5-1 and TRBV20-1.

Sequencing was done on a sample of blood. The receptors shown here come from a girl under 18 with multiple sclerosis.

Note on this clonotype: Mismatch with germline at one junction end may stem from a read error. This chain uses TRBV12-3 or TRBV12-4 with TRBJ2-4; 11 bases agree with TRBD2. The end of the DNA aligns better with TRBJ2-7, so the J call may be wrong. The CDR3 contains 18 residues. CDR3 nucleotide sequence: TGTGCCAACAGTTTAGCGCCCCCGGGACTAGCGGAGCCCTACGAGCAGTACTTC. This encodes CANSLAPPGLAEPYEQYF.

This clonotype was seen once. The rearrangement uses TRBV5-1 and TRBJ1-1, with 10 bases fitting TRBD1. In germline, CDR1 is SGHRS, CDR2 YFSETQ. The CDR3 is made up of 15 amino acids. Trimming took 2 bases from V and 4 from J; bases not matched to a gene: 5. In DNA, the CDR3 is TGCGCCAGCAGCTTACCGGGACAGGGGCCCACTGAAGCTTTCTTT. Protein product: CASSLPGQGPTEAFF.

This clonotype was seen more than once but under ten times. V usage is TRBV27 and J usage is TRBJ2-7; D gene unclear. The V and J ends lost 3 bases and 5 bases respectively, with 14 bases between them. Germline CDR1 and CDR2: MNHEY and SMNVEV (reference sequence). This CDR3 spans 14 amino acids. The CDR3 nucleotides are TGTGCCAGCAGTTTCCGGCAGTATAACCACGAGCAGTACTTC. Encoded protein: CASSFRQYNHEQYF.

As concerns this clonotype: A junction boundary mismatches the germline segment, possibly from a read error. DNA of the CDR3: TGCAGGGCTACCGGGACTCAAGGCTACACCTTC. Translation gives CRATGTQGYTF. V is TRBV20-1 and J is TRBJ1-2; D is possibly TRBD1 (5 bases). CDR3 length: 11 amino acids. Per the germline V gene, CDR1 is DFQATT and CDR2 is SNEGSKA (reference sequence).